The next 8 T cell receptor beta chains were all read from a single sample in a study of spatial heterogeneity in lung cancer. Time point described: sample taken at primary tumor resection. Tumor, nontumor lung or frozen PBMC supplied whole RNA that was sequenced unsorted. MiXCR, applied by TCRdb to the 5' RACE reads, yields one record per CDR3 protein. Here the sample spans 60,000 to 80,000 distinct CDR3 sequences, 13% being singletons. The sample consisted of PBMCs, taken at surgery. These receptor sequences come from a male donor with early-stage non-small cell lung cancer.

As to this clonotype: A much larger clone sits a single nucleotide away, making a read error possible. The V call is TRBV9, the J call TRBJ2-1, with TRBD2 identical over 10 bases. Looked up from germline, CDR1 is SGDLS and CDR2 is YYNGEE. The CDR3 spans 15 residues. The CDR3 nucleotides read TGTGCCAGCAGCGTAGGAAGCGGGAGGGCCAATGAGCGGTTCTTC. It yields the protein CASSVGSGRANERFF.

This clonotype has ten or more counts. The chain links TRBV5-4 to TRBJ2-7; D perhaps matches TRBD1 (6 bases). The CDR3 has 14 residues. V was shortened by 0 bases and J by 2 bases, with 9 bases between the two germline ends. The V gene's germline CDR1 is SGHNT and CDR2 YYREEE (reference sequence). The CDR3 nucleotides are TGTGCCAGCAGCTTGGGGGACATACCCTACGAGCAGTACTTC. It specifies CASSLGDIPYEQYF.

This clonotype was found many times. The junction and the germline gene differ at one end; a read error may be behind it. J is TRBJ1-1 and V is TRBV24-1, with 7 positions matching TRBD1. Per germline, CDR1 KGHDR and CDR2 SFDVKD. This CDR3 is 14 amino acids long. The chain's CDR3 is CATSEAGQRGEAFF. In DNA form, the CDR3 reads TGTGCCACCAGTGAGGCGGGACAGCGGGGTGAAGCTTTTTTT.

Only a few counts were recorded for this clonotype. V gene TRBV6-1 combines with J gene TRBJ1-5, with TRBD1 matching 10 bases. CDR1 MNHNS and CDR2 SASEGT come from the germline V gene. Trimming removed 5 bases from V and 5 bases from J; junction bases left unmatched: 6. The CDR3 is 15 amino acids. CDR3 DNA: TGTGCCAGCAGTTGGACAGGGGGAGAGGATCAGCCCCAGCATTTT. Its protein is CASSWTGGEDQPQHF.

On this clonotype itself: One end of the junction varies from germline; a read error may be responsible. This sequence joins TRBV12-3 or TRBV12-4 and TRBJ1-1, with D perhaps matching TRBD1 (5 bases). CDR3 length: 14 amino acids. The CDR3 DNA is TGTGTCAGCAGTTCCCCCCCCACGGGGCGTGAAGCTTTCTTT. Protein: CVSSSPPTGREAFF.

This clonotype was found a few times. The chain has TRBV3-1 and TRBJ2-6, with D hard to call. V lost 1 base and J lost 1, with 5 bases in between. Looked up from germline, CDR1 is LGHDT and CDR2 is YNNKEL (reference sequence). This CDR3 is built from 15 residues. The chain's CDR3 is CASSQGISGANVLTF. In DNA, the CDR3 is TGTGCCAGCAGCCAAGGAATATCTGGGGCCAACGTCCTGACTTTC.

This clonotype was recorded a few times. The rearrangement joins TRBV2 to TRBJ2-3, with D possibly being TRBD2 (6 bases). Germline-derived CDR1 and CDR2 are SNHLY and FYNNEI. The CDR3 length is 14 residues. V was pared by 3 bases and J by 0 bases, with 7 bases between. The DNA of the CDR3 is TGTGCCAGCAGTGAGGGACTGAGCACAGATACGCAGTATTTT. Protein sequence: CASSEGLSTDTQYF.

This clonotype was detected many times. CDR3 loop: CASSSQGLAGLDTQYF. CDR3 in DNA: TGTGCCAGCAGCTCCCAGGGACTAGCGGGGTTAGATACGCAGTATTTT. This chain uses TRBV7-6 with TRBJ2-3; the match to TRBD2 covers 13 bases. The germline gives CDR1 SGHVS, CDR2 FNYEAQ. The junction had 6 bases not matched to a gene; V was cut back by 4 bases and J by 5 bases. There are 16 residues in the CDR3.